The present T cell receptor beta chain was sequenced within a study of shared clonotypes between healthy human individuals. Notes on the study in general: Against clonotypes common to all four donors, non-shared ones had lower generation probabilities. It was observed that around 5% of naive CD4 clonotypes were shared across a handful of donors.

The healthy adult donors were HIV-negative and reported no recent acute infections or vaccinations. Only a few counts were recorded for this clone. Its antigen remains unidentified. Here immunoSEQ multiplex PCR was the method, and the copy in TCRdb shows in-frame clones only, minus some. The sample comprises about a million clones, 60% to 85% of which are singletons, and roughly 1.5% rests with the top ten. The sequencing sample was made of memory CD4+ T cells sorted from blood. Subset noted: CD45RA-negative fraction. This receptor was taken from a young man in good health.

CDR3 sequence (DNA): TGCGCCAGCAGCCAGGGGCGGGGACAGGGAGTAGAAAAACTGTTTTTT. Protein product: CASSQGRGQGVEKLFF. The chain joins TRBV4-1 to TRBJ1-4; 9 bases line up with TRBD1. The germline V gene has CDR1 MGHRA and CDR2 YSYEKL. The V segment lost 3 bases and the J segment 8 bases; nucleotides outside the gene matches: 10. The CDR3 is made up of 16 amino acids.